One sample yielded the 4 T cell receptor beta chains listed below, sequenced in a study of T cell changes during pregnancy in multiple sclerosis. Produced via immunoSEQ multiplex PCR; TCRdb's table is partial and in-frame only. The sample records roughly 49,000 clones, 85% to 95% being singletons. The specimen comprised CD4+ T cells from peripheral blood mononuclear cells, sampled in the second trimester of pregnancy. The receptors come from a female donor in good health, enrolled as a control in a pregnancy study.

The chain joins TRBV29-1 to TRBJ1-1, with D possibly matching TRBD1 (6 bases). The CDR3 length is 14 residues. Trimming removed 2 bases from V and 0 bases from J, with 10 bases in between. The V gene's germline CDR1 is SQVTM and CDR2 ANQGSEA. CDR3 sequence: CSVENQGMNTEAFF. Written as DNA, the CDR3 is TGCAGCGTTGAAAATCAGGGGATGAACACTGAAGCTTTCTTT.

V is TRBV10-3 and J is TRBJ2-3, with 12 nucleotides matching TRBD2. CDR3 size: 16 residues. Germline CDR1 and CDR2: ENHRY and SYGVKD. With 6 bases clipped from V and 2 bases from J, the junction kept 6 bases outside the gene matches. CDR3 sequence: CAISSTSGGTTDTQYF. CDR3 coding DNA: TGTGCCATCAGCTCGACTAGCGGGGGAACCACAGATACGCAGTATTTT.

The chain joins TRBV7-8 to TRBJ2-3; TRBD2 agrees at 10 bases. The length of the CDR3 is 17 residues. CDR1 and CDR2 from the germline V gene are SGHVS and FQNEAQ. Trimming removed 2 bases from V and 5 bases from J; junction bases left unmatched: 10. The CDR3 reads CASSLRGAGGLIDTQYF. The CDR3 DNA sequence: TGTGCCAGCAGCTTAAGGGGAGCGGGGGGGCTAATAGATACGCAGTATTTT.

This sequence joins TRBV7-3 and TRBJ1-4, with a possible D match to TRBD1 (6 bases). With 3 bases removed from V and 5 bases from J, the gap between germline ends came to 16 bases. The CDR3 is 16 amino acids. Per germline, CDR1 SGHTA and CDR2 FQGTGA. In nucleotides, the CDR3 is TGTGCCAGCAGCTTTATTCACAGGGATTCAAATGAAAAACTGTTTTTT. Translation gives CASSFIHRDSNEKLFF.